The source of this TCR beta chain is a study of CD8 T cells in Susac syndrome. Study-level results: The CD4+ T cell repertoires that were profiled in Susac syndrome showed no clonal expansion.

cDNA came from approximately 0.5 to 1 ug RNA primed by random hexamers. Across 54 Vbeta and 13 Jbeta, immunoSEQ multiplex PCR amplified TCR beta CDR3. TCRdb re-called the immunoSEQ multiplex PCR reads with MiXCR, one entry per CDR3 protein. Of 120,000 or so distinct CDR3 sequences listed, around 96% are singletons. TEMRA cells were enriched by FACS, and CD4+ and CD8+ T cells were negatively isolated. On this clonotype: Its antigen is undetermined.

The CDR3 totals 14 residues. Germline V gene lookup returns CDR1 SGDLS and CDR2 YYNGEE. V was clipped by 4 bases and J by 1 base, with 8 bases between them. The chain couples TRBV9 to TRBJ2-2; D remains ambiguous. This receptor was taken from a human donor with Susac syndrome. Material: CD4+ T cells from PBMCs. The CDR3 DNA follows: TGTGCCAGCAGCCCCCCAGTGAACACCGGGGAGCTGTTTTTT. The encoded protein is CASSPPVNTGELFF.